Listed below are T cell receptor beta chains from one sample, sequenced in a study of cytomegalovirus exposure and HLA in healthy donors. Profiling relied on immunoSEQ multiplex PCR, and the TCRdb table lists in-frame clones only, not all of them. The table lists roughly 170,000 clones, roughly 80% of them singletons. The specimen was PBMCs. All receptors come from a woman aged 45 to 65 in good health and CMV-seropositive. Both conserved end residues are part of each CDR3.

j_call	v_call	cdr3_aa
TRBJ2-1	TRBV4-1	CASSRGTNEQFF
.	TRBV4-1	CASSLVQGLYEQYF
TRBJ1-4	TRBV13	CASSSTPTVTNEKLFF
TRBJ1-4	TRBV27	CASSATGATNEKLFF
TRBJ1-1	TRBV2	CASNQDGTGALPTEAFF
TRBJ1-1	TRBV6-6	CASSNSIGSTEAFF
TRBJ2-1	TRBV7-3	CASSLIPLHEQFF
TRBJ1-5	TRBV11-3	CASSLDLLYQPQHF
TRBJ2-2	TRBV5-4	CASSSKGQGHTGELFF
TRBJ2-5	TRBV4-1	CASSQWGSEPQYF
TRBJ1-1	TRBV7-9	CASSLYRLTSTEAFF
TRBJ2-5	TRBV6-5	CASSYSGGVRETQYF
TRBJ2-7	TRBV19	CASSIDAGTRTAYEQYF
TRBJ1-2	TRBV18	CASSPPTANGYTF
TRBJ1-1	TRBV30	CAWSVSGTGGWGTEAFF
TRBJ1-1	TRBV5-1	CASSSQRVRTEAFF
TRBJ1-2	TRBV9	CASSSPRGQGYTF
TRBJ2-7	TRBV5-4	CASRDGQGAPYEQYF
TRBJ2-7	TRBV6-1	CASSMDSTYEQYF
TRBJ2-5	TRBV7-9	CASSFLTGQETQYF
TRBJ2-1	TRBV12-5	CASALSQGIYNEQFF
TRBJ1-2	TRBV11-1	CASSLGSTVGYTF
TRBJ1-2	TRBV18	CASSPQGAGGYTF
TRBJ1-5	TRBV6-4	CASSDSGSQNQPQHF
TRBJ2-4	TRBV6-4	CASRGTSGGNMLAKNIQYF
TRBJ2-2	TRBV2	CASRLSLAGANTGELFF
TRBJ1-4	TRBV9	CASSPRTGSEKLFF
TRBJ1-3	TRBV7-2	CASSLRSGNTIYF
.	TRBV5-8	CASVRDTSYEQYF
TRBJ1-5	TRBV2	CASSLGLSNQPQHF
TRBJ1-4	TRBV5-1	CAKTLSGDEKLFF
TRBJ2-1	TRBV2	CASSVPGQGGHEQFF
TRBJ2-7	TRBV6-5	CASSYKKGTASYEQYF
TRBJ1-1	TRBV6-5	CASTSPRGTEAFF
TRBJ1-1	TRBV5-1	CASRYEGRNTEAFF
TRBJ2-3	TRBV7-6	CASSLGLEVGTDTQYF
TRBJ1-5	TRBV6-1	CASSVQGLNQPQHF
TRBJ1-6	TRBV6-6	CASSPPGGYNSPLHF
TRBJ1-1	TRBV27	CASRGSLMNTEAFF
TRBJ2-1	TRBV4-1	CASSQQGNSNEQFF
TRBJ2-1	TRBV21-1	CASSKRTSEQFF
.	TRBV5-8	CASSLGRQVYEQYF
TRBJ1-3	TRBV2	CASSGPGSGNTIYF
TRBJ1-1	TRBV19	CASSIDGGRNTEAFF
TRBJ2-1	TRBV28	CASSLGGARDEQFF
TRBJ2-5	TRBV9	CASSVESGGTQETQYF
TRBJ1-2	TRBV6-1	CASSRQGDGYGYTF
TRBJ1-1	TRBV18	CASSQQGWNTEAFF
TRBJ2-5	TRBV5-1	CASSLARASGTQETQYF
TRBJ1-4	TRBV6-5	CASSYSGTATNEKLFF
TRBJ1-4	TRBV25-1	CASSLTGTLFF
TRBJ2-7	TRBV7-6	CASSLVRDRGSYEQYF
TRBJ2-5	TRBV5-1	CASSLSLETQYF
TRBJ1-5	TRBV29-1	CSVAPGINQPQHF
TRBJ1-2	TRBV27	CASSFAGGSYGYTF
TRBJ2-6	TRBV19	CASSTRGPGANVLTF
TRBJ1-5	TRBV21-1	CASSHRGLSSNQPQHF
TRBJ1-1	TRBV7-9	CASTAQGSVTEAFF
TRBJ1-5	TRBV4-1	CASSQIDGGNQPQHF
TRBJ2-7	TRBV12-5	CASGDSGGFSYEQYF